Listed below are T cell receptor beta chains from one sample, sequenced in a study of T cell changes during pregnancy in multiple sclerosis. Assay used: immunoSEQ multiplex PCR; TCRdb lists only in-frame clones, some missing. The sample shows 30,000 to 45,000 clones, 80% to 95% of them seen only once. The sample was PBMCs (not recorded whether the cells were cultured). Receptors originate from a female donor with multiple sclerosis, enrolled in a pregnancy study. The CDR3 runs from the conserved cysteine through the conserved F or W. D genes are given only for firm matches. Clone size is stated in some rows and not others, as once, few, many or a class when expanded.

len: 15
j_gene: TRBJ2-7
abundance: -
d_gene: TRBD2
v_gene: TRBV19
CDR3aa: CASSISGGTAYEQYF
CDR3nt: TGTGCCAGTAGTATTTCCGGGGGGACTGCTTACGAGCAGTACTTC

len: 14
j_gene: TRBJ2-1
abundance: -
d_gene: -
v_gene: TRBV30
CDR3aa: CAWMRGGNYNEQFF
CDR3nt: TGTGCCTGGATGCGTGGCGGAAACTACAATGAGCAGTTCTTC

len: 15
j_gene: TRBJ1-3
abundance: -
d_gene: -
v_gene: TRBV6-5
CDR3aa: CASRSGRGSGNTIYF
CDR3nt: TGTGCCAGCAGATCCGGACGGGGCTCTGGAAACACCATATATTTT

len: 14
j_gene: TRBJ1-1
abundance: -
d_gene: -
v_gene: TRBV6-5
CDR3aa: CASSYRQGGTEAFF
CDR3nt: TGTGCCAGCAGTTACAGGCAGGGTGGCACTGAAGCTTTCTTT

len: 14
j_gene: TRBJ1-5
abundance: -
d_gene: -
v_gene: TRBV6-1
CDR3aa: CASSEAGGSQPQHF
CDR3nt: TGTGCCAGCAGTGAAGCTGGGGGTTCTCAGCCCCAGCATTTT

len: 15
j_gene: TRBJ2-7
abundance: -
d_gene: TRBD2
v_gene: TRBV5-1
CDR3aa: CASSLARAGGYEQYF
CDR3nt: TGCGCCAGCAGCTTGGCCCGAGCGGGAGGGTACGAGCAGTACTTC

len: 17
j_gene: TRBJ1-5
abundance: -
d_gene: -
v_gene: TRBV19
CDR3aa: CASSILPGARRNQPQHF
CDR3nt: TGTGCCAGTAGTATACTCCCAGGGGCGCGACGCAATCAGCCCCAGCATTTT

len: 16
j_gene: TRBJ2-6
abundance: few
d_gene: TRBD1
v_gene: TRBV29-1
CDR3aa: CSTEGQSDSGANVLTF
CDR3nt: TGCAGCACCGAGGGACAGTCCGACTCTGGGGCCAACGTCCTGACTTTC

len: 13
j_gene: TRBJ1-4
abundance: once
d_gene: -
v_gene: TRBV7-6
CDR3aa: CASSLGGREKLFF
CDR3nt: TGTGCCAGCAGCTTGGGTGGTCGCGAAAAACTGTTTTTT

len: 15
j_gene: TRBJ2-2
abundance: once
d_gene: TRBD1
v_gene: TRBV7-6
CDR3aa: CASSLYGDSTGELFF
CDR3nt: TGTGCCAGCAGCTTATATGGGGACAGCACCGGGGAGCTGTTTTTT

len: 15
j_gene: TRBJ1-1
abundance: -
d_gene: TRBD1
v_gene: TRBV5-5
CDR3aa: CASSSGQGGFSEAFF
CDR3nt: TGTGCCAGCAGCTCTGGACAGGGGGGGTTTAGTGAAGCTTTCTTT

len: 13
j_gene: TRBJ2-7
abundance: -
d_gene: -
v_gene: TRBV6-6
CDR3aa: CASSRPGAYEQYF
CDR3nt: TGTGCCAGCAGCCGACCAGGGGCCTACGAGCAGTACTTC

len: 15
j_gene: TRBJ2-7
abundance: -
d_gene: -
v_gene: TRBV21-1
CDR3aa: CASSKKGTAAYEQYF
CDR3nt: TGTGCCAGCAGCAAAAAGGGAACAGCCGCCTACGAGCAGTACTTC

len: 14
j_gene: TRBJ2-7
abundance: -
d_gene: -
v_gene: TRBV7-9
CDR3aa: CASSWRTESYEQYF
CDR3nt: TGTGCCAGCAGCTGGAGGACTGAATCCTACGAGCAGTACTTC

len: 12
j_gene: TRBJ2-2
abundance: -
d_gene: -
v_gene: TRBV10-3
CDR3aa: CATQVGPGELFF
CDR3nt: TGTGCCACCCAAGTAGGGCCCGGGGAGCTGTTTTTT

len: 14
j_gene: TRBJ2-1
abundance: once
d_gene: -
v_gene: TRBV5-1
CDR3aa: CASSLRGFGDEQFF
CDR3nt: TGCGCCAGCAGCTTGCGGGGTTTCGGCGATGAGCAGTTCTTC

len: 17
j_gene: TRBJ2-1
abundance: -
d_gene: TRBD2
v_gene: TRBV30
CDR3aa: CAWSGPPRVLGGNEQFF
CDR3nt: TGTGCCTGGAGTGGCCCCCCCCGGGTGTTGGGAGGGAATGAGCAGTTCTTC

len: 14
j_gene: TRBJ2-1
abundance: -
d_gene: TRBD1
v_gene: TRBV2
CDR3aa: CASSETGGGNEQFF
CDR3nt: TGTGCCAGCAGTGAGACAGGGGGAGGCAATGAGCAGTTCTTC

len: 14
j_gene: TRBJ2-7
abundance: -
d_gene: -
v_gene: TRBV5-6
CDR3aa: CASSLPGSSYEQYF
CDR3nt: TGTGCCAGCAGCTTGCCAGGGAGCTCCTACGAGCAGTACTTC

len: 15
j_gene: TRBJ1-3
abundance: -
d_gene: -
v_gene: TRBV18
CDR3aa: CASSANRDPGNTIYF
CDR3nt: TGTGCCAGCTCAGCGAACAGAGACCCTGGAAACACCATATATTTT

len: 16
j_gene: TRBJ2-7
abundance: -
d_gene: -
v_gene: TRBV11-2
CDR3aa: CASSSAALTGTYEQYF
CDR3nt: TGTGCCAGCAGCTCCGCCGCGTTAACAGGAACCTACGAGCAGTACTTC

len: 20
j_gene: TRBJ1-5
abundance: -
d_gene: -
v_gene: TRBV11-3
CDR3aa: CASSLGRGLGTAYSNQPQHF
CDR3nt: TGTGCCAGCAGCTTAGGGAGGGGTTTAGGGACCGCTTATAGCAATCAGCCCCAGCATTTT

len: 17
j_gene: TRBJ1-2
abundance: -
d_gene: -
v_gene: TRBV7-9
CDR3aa: CASSWNTGTAVENGYTF
CDR3nt: TGTGCCAGCAGCTGGAATACCGGGACCGCTGTGGAGAATGGCTACACCTTC

len: 16
j_gene: TRBJ2-1
abundance: -
d_gene: -
v_gene: TRBV5-6
CDR3aa: CASSQMAQGVYNEQFF
CDR3nt: TGTGCCAGCAGCCAAATGGCCCAGGGAGTCTACAATGAGCAGTTCTTC

len: 13
j_gene: TRBJ2-2
abundance: -
d_gene: -
v_gene: TRBV9
CDR3aa: CASSGPGPGELFF
CDR3nt: TGTGCCAGCAGCGGACCGGGACCCGGGGAGCTGTTTTTT

len: 15
j_gene: TRBJ2-1
abundance: -
d_gene: TRBD2
v_gene: TRBV7-3
CDR3aa: CASSALAGGSNEQFF
CDR3nt: TGTGCCAGCAGCGCATTAGCGGGAGGTTCTAATGAGCAGTTCTTC

len: 15
j_gene: TRBJ1-1
abundance: -
d_gene: TRBD1
v_gene: TRBV7-9
CDR3aa: CASSYGTGDRAEAFF
CDR3nt: TGTGCCAGCAGCTATGGGACAGGGGATAGGGCTGAAGCTTTCTTT

len: 17
j_gene: TRBJ2-3
abundance: -
d_gene: TRBD1
v_gene: TRBV4-1
CDR3aa: CASSQDLRGLSTDTQYF
CDR3nt: TGCGCCAGCAGCCAAGATCTCAGGGGGTTAAGCACAGATACGCAGTATTTT

len: 17
j_gene: TRBJ2-3
abundance: -
d_gene: -
v_gene: TRBV10-1
CDR3aa: CASSHLTAGASTDTQYF
CDR3nt: TGCGCCAGCAGCCACTTGACGGCCGGCGCTAGCACAGATACGCAGTATTTT

len: 14
j_gene: TRBJ2-7
abundance: -
d_gene: -
v_gene: TRBV27
CDR3aa: CASSVDRLGYEQYF
CDR3nt: TGTGCCAGCAGTGTCGACAGGCTAGGTTACGAGCAGTACTTC

len: 16
j_gene: TRBJ1-2
abundance: -
d_gene: -
v_gene: TRBV30
CDR3aa: CAWHDRSYRKTYGYTF
CDR3nt: TGTGCCTGGCATGATAGGAGTTATAGAAAGACCTATGGCTACACCTTC

len: 16
j_gene: TRBJ2-2
abundance: -
d_gene: -
v_gene: TRBV2
CDR3aa: CASRKARGDGSGELFF
CDR3nt: TGTGCCAGCAGAAAGGCTAGGGGAGATGGTTCCGGGGAGCTGTTTTTT

len: 15
j_gene: TRBJ2-2
abundance: -
d_gene: TRBD1
v_gene: TRBV19
CDR3aa: CASCGGQANTGELFF
CDR3nt: TGTGCCAGTTGTGGAGGACAGGCGAACACCGGGGAGCTGTTTTTT

len: 17
j_gene: TRBJ2-1
abundance: -
d_gene: -
v_gene: TRBV5-1
CDR3aa: CASSLALSGPRRDEQFF
CDR3nt: TGCGCCAGCAGCTTGGCCTTGAGCGGTCCTCGCCGCGATGAGCAGTTCTTC

len: 19
j_gene: TRBJ1-2
abundance: -
d_gene: -
v_gene: TRBV15
CDR3aa: CATSPERGGGYLSNYGYTF
CDR3nt: TGTGCCACCAGCCCCGAAAGGGGGGGAGGGTACCTTTCTAACTATGGCTACACCTTC

len: 12
j_gene: TRBJ2-7
abundance: -
d_gene: TRBD2
v_gene: TRBV27
CDR3aa: CASSPGGVEQYF
CDR3nt: TGTGCCAGCAGCCCTGGGGGGGTCGAGCAGTACTTC

len: 13
j_gene: TRBJ1-2
abundance: -
d_gene: TRBD1
v_gene: TRBV5-1
CDR3aa: CASSLQGLDGYTF
CDR3nt: TGCGCCAGCAGCTTACAGGGGCTCGATGGCTACACCTTC

len: 13
j_gene: TRBJ2-7
abundance: -
d_gene: -
v_gene: TRBV15
CDR3aa: CATSRLVLGEQYF
CDR3nt: TGTGCCACCAGCAGACTAGTTCTGGGCGAGCAGTACTTC

len: 14
j_gene: TRBJ2-1
abundance: once
d_gene: TRBD2
v_gene: TRBV6-4
CDR3aa: CASSAGREGDEQFF
CDR3nt: TGTGCCAGCAGTGCAGGGCGGGAGGGAGATGAGCAGTTCTTC

len: 15
j_gene: TRBJ1-2
abundance: -
d_gene: -
v_gene: TRBV18
CDR3aa: CASSPPPMSIARYTF
CDR3nt: TGTGCCAGCTCACCACCACCTATGAGCATTGCTCGCTACACCTTC

len: 17
j_gene: TRBJ2-2
abundance: -
d_gene: -
v_gene: TRBV18
CDR3aa: CASSPLREGTNTGELFF
CDR3nt: TGTGCCAGCTCACCACTCCGCGAGGGGACGAACACCGGGGAGCTGTTTTTT

len: 15
j_gene: TRBJ2-1
abundance: -
d_gene: TRBD2
v_gene: TRBV6-5
CDR3aa: CASSRGLAAYNEQFF
CDR3nt: TGTGCCAGCAGTCGAGGACTAGCGGCCTACAATGAGCAGTTCTTC

len: 15
j_gene: TRBJ2-1
abundance: -
d_gene: -
v_gene: TRBV4-1
CDR3aa: CASSPGKGVAQGQFF
CDR3nt: TGCGCCAGCAGCCCCGGGAAGGGGGTGGCACAGGGGCAGTTCTTC

len: 17
j_gene: TRBJ1-2
abundance: -
d_gene: -
v_gene: TRBV5-1
CDR3aa: CASSLEGRVEGLDGYTF
CDR3nt: TGCGCCAGCAGCTTGGAGGGCAGGGTCGAGGGTCTGGATGGCTACACCTTC

len: 14
j_gene: TRBJ2-7
abundance: once
d_gene: -
v_gene: TRBV5-6
CDR3aa: CASSLGGPFYEQYF
CDR3nt: TGTGCCAGCAGCTTGGGGGGGCCGTTCTACGAGCAGTACTTC

len: 15
j_gene: TRBJ1-5
abundance: -
d_gene: TRBD1
v_gene: TRBV19
CDR3aa: CASSEKTGFNQPQHF
CDR3nt: TGTGCCAGTAGCGAAAAGACAGGGTTCAATCAGCCCCAGCATTTT

len: 14
j_gene: TRBJ2-2
abundance: -
d_gene: -
v_gene: TRBV7-2
CDR3aa: CASSLLLVPGELFF
CDR3nt: TGTGCCAGCAGCCTCCTTTTGGTCCCCGGGGAGCTGTTTTTT

len: 14
j_gene: TRBJ2-1
abundance: once
d_gene: -
v_gene: TRBV18
CDR3aa: CASSPPPRGNEQFF
CDR3nt: TGTGCCAGCTCACCACCGCCCCGGGGCAATGAGCAGTTCTTC

len: 16
j_gene: TRBJ2-5
abundance: medium-sized
d_gene: TRBD2
v_gene: TRBV28
CDR3aa: CASEGLAGGPRETQYF
CDR3nt: TGTGCCAGCGAAGGGCTAGCGGGAGGGCCGCGAGAGACCCAGTACTTC